The clone carrying this TCR beta chain was counted a few times. This specimen comes from a study of CD8+ T cells in alopecia areata. This CDR3 has 13 amino acids. The germline V gene encodes CDR1 WSHSY and CDR2 SAAADI. Trimming took 2 bases from V and 8 from J, leaving 12 bases between them. RNA extraction was followed by reverse transcription into cDNA, which acted as the sequencing template. Clones were read by immunoSEQ multiplex PCR, and TCRdb kept only the in-frame ones, dropping some. The sample contains 110,000 to 150,000 clones, around 60% of which appear only once. This receptor was obtained from a human donor with alopecia areata. The chain couples TRBV10-2 to TRBJ1-1; D remains ambiguous. Here the sequenced sample was CD4+ T cells sorted from blood, taken at week 0. The chain's CDR3 is CASSERAAVEAFF. CDR3 nucleotide sequence: TGCGCCAGCAGTGAGAGGGCAGCAGTGGAAGCTTTCTTT.